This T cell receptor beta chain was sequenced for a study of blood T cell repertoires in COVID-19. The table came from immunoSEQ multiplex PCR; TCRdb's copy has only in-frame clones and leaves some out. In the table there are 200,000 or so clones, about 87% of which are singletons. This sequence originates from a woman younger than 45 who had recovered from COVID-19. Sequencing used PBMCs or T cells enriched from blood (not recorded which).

CDR3 DNA sequence: TGTGCCAGCAGCCAACTCCCGGGACAGGGGGGTACGCAGTATTTT. As protein: CASSQLPGQGGTQYF. The chain recombines TRBV7-2 with TRBJ2-3; 11 bases align to TRBD1. From germline, CDR1 is SGHTA and CDR2 FQGNSA. With 5 bases clipped from V and 8 bases from J, the junction kept 9 bases outside the gene matches. The CDR3 contains 15 residues.